Below are 21 T cell receptor beta chains sequenced from a single sample in a study of blood T cells in healthy people across ages. A second about 6 to 12 cycle PCR used barcoded and J-beta primers. In TCRdb, the 5' RACE reads were re-called with MiXCR into one record per CDR3 protein. The sample lists 700,000 to 950,000 distinct CDR3 sequences; 58% were seen once. Sequenced input: blood. These receptor sequences come from a man between 25 and 39 years old in good health.

This clonotype was counted only a few times. The chain joins TRBV5-1 to TRBJ2-1; the D gene is possibly TRBD2 (5 bases). The germline CDR1 and CDR2 sequences are SGHRS and YFSETQ. The CDR3 sequence is 17 residues long. V was cut by 1 base and J by 3 bases, with 17 bases left in between. As DNA, the CDR3 is TGCGCCAGCAGCTTGTATGGGGAACTAGGAGTCTACAATGAGCAGTTCTTC. Amino acids: CASSLYGELGVYNEQFF.

V usage is TRBV5-1 and J usage is TRBJ2-3; no reliable D call. Germline V gene data show CDR1 as SGHRS and CDR2 as YFSETQ. This CDR3 spans 14 amino acids. V was cut by 4 bases and J by 2 bases, with 11 bases left in between. CDR3 DNA: TGCGCCAGCAGCGAGGCAGACCCCACAGATACGCAGTATTTT. Translating it yields CASSEADPTDTQYF. Combining the CDR3 with reference TRBV5-1 and TRBJ2-3 gives the whole variable domain KAGVTQTPRYLIKTRGQQVTLSCSPISGHRSVSWYQQTPGQGLQFLFEYFSETQRNKGNFPGRFSGRQFSNSRSEMNVSTLELGDSALYLCASSEADPTDTQYFGPGTRLTVL.

The chain links TRBV12-3 or TRBV12-4 to TRBJ2-7, with D perhaps TRBD1 (5 bases). CDR3 length: 13 amino acids. V was pared by 3 bases and J by 5 bases, with 11 bases between. The CDR3 DNA reads TGTGCCAGCAGTTTGGCAGGGTGGAACGAGCAGTACTTC. Residues: CASSLAGWNEQYF.

The chain combines TRBV29-1 with TRBJ2-4, with D possibly being TRBD1 (6 bases). TRBJ2-7 matches the DNA end more closely, so the J call is doubtful. Germline V gene lookup returns CDR1 SQVTM and CDR2 ANQGSEA. The CDR3 totals 11 residues. CDR3 in amino acids: CSVTTGYEQYF. The CDR3 region has the DNA TGCAGCGTTACGACAGGCTACGAGCAGTACTTC.

V usage is TRBV10-2 and J usage is TRBJ2-5; D possibly uses TRBD1 or TRBD2 (5 bases each). V dropped 2 bases and J dropped 7 bases, with 8 bases sitting between them. CDR1 and CDR2 from the germline V gene are WSHSY and SAAADI. This CDR3 has 12 residues. The CDR3 DNA follows: TGCGCCAGCAGTGAGACTGGGGGGACCCAGTACTTC. Protein: CASSETGGTQYF.

This clonotype was picked up many times. The chain employs TRBV20-1 and TRBJ2-7; 7 nucleotides align to TRBD1. V lost 6 bases and J lost 4; bases outside the gene matches: 6. The CDR3 has 12 residues. Germline assignment: CDR1 DFQATT and CDR2 SNEGSKA (reference sequence). CDR3: CSAPPGGYEQYF. The CDR3 DNA sequence: TGCAGTGCCCCACCAGGGGGTTACGAGCAGTACTTC.

This rearrangement joins TRBV7-2 to TRBJ2-5, with 8 bases matching TRBD2. The J call is in doubt because the DNA end fits TRBJ2-7 better. Germline V lookup: CDR1 SGHTA, CDR2 FQGNSA. The CDR3 contains 14 residues. The CDR3 sequence is CASSLRGSGDEQYF. The CDR3 DNA reads as TGTGCCAGCAGTCTAAGGGGTAGCGGGGACGAGCAGTACTTC.

The chain carries TRBV11-2 and TRBJ1-1; D might be TRBD1 (5 bases). The CDR3 spans 16 residues. Between the trimmed V and J ends, which lost 5 bases and 2 bases, there was a span of 18 bases. The germline V gene has CDR1 SGHAT and CDR2 FQNNGV. CDR3 residues: CASSPGGRARNTEAFF. As DNA, the CDR3 is TGTGCCAGCAGCCCCGGCGGCAGGGCCCGAAACACTGAAGCTTTCTTT.

This clonotype was counted a single time. The rearrangement links TRBV28 to TRBJ2-3; D may be TRBD1 or TRBD2 (5 bases each). Germline CDR1 MDHEN, CDR2 SYDVKM. The CDR3 consists of 16 residues. Trimming took off 6 bases at V and 4 bases at J, with 20 bases between the two ends. The CDR3 nucleotides read TGTGCCAGCAGACAACAGGCGCGGGTGGATTCAGATACGCAGTATTTT. This codes for CASRQQARVDSDTQYF.

The chain carries TRBV27 and TRBJ2-1; 14 bases align to TRBD2. This CDR3 comprises 16 residues. Per the germline V gene, CDR1 is MNHEY and CDR2 is SMNVEV (reference sequence). With 5 bases clipped from V and 7 bases from J, the junction kept 7 bases outside the gene matches. CDR3 sequence (DNA): TGTGCCAGCAGTCCCCTGACTAGCGGGGGGGCGAATGAGCAGTTCTTC. Translated, it gives CASSPLTSGGANEQFF.

This sequence joins TRBV12-3 or TRBV12-4 and TRBJ2-1; TRBD2 agrees at 9 bases. The CDR3 runs 15 residues. V was pared by 7 bases and J by 5 bases, with 9 bases of the junction left unmatched. Here the CDR3 reads CASNGGRGLNNEQFF. In DNA form, the CDR3 reads TGTGCCAGCAATGGCGGGAGGGGTCTCAACAATGAGCAGTTCTTC.

The chain employs TRBV27 and TRBJ1-4, with D perhaps matching TRBD1 (6 bases). Trimming stripped 2 bases from V and 5 bases from J, with 9 bases between. This CDR3 contains 14 residues. Germline CDR1 MNHEY, CDR2 SMNVEV (reference sequence). CDR3 sequence: CASSLPGANEKLFF. The DNA of the CDR3 is TGTGCCAGCAGTTTACCGGGGGCCAATGAAAAACTGTTTTTT.

The gene calls are TRBV10-3 and TRBJ2-7, with no clear D. This CDR3 contains 14 residues. CDR1 ENHRY and CDR2 SYGVKD come from the germline V gene. The ends were cut back, 4 bases at V and 6 bases at J, with 16 bases in the middle. The CDR3 is CAISGGDLRSEQYF. In nucleotides, the CDR3 is TGTGCCATCAGTGGGGGTGATCTACGTTCCGAGCAGTACTTC.

The chain carries TRBV9 and TRBJ2-1; 7 bases are shared with TRBD1. Germline V gives CDR1 SGDLS, CDR2 YYNGEE. Trimming removed 7 bases from V and 5 bases from J; junction bases left unmatched: 9. The CDR3 length is 14 residues. CDR3 in amino acids: CASRHRGTHNEQFF. The CDR3 region has the DNA TGTGCCAGCCGGCACAGGGGAACCCACAATGAGCAGTTCTTC.

In regard to this clonotype: One end of the junction is discordant with germline, which a read error may explain. V and J are TRBV20-1 and TRBJ2-7; 12 bases agree with TRBD2. With the DNA end fitting TRBJ2-5 better, the J assignment may be wrong. The CDR3 runs to 12 residues. Per the germline V gene, CDR1 is DFQATT and CDR2 is SNEGSKA (reference sequence). This CDR3 reads CSTSGGRETQYF. As DNA, the CDR3 is TGCAGTACTAGCGGGGGGAGGGAGACCCAGTACTTC.

The chain links TRBV7-2 to TRBJ2-5; tentatively, D is TRBD2 (6 bases). This CDR3 is 14 amino acids long. Trimming cost V 1 base and J 11 bases, with 17 bases left between them. Germline CDR1 reads SGHTA; CDR2 reads FQGNSA. The CDR3 loop is CASSLGGDYGEQYF. The CDR3 DNA reads as TGTGCCAGCAGCTTAGGGGGGGATTATGGGGAGCAGTACTTC.

This chain joins TRBV2 and TRBJ2-3, with TRBD2 matching 13 bases. This CDR3 contains 18 residues. The germline V gene encodes CDR1 SNHLY and CDR2 FYNNEI. The ends lost 6 bases at V and 4 bases at J; junction bases unmatched: 13. CDR3 loop: CASRGRRRTSGSADTQYF. CDR3 DNA sequence: TGTGCCAGCAGGGGACGACGACGGACTAGCGGGAGCGCAGATACGCAGTATTTT.

This chain links TRBV5-1 with TRBJ2-2; the D call may be TRBD1 or TRBD2 (6 bases each). CDR3 length: 12 amino acids. Germline V gene data show CDR1 as SGHRS and CDR2 as YFSETQ. Trimming stripped 6 bases from V and 9 bases from J, with 12 bases between. CDR3 bases: TGCGCCAGCACCTTCGGGGGCCGGGAGCTGTTTTTT. Protein: CASTFGGRELFF.

This chain links TRBV12-3 or TRBV12-4 with TRBJ1-2; no definite D call. Trimming removed 6 bases from V and 6 bases from J, with 11 bases in between. The CDR3 has 12 residues. The CDR3 sequence: CASSLTRDGYTF. The CDR3 DNA reads as TGTGCCAGCAGCCTCACAAGAGATGGCTACACCTTC.

CDR3 bases: TGTGCCAGGAGGTCGGACTCTGGGGCCAACGTCCTGACTTTC. Translating gives CARRSDSGANVLTF. V is TRBV27 and J is TRBJ2-6; D uncertain. The germline CDR1 and CDR2 sequences are MNHEY and SMNVEV (reference sequence). The CDR3 is 14 amino acids. The ends were cut back, 9 bases at V and 0 bases at J, with 9 bases in the middle.

The J gene is TRBJ2-5, the V gene TRBV6-6; TRBD2 matches 11 bases. The end of the DNA is better explained by TRBJ2-7, so the J call may be wrong. The CDR3 consists of 16 residues. The germline V gene has CDR1 MNHNY and CDR2 SVGAGI (reference sequence). CDR3 DNA: TGTGCCAGCAGTTACGCTAGCGGGAGGTTGGGGTACGAGCAGTACTTC. Protein sequence: CASSYASGRLGYEQYF.